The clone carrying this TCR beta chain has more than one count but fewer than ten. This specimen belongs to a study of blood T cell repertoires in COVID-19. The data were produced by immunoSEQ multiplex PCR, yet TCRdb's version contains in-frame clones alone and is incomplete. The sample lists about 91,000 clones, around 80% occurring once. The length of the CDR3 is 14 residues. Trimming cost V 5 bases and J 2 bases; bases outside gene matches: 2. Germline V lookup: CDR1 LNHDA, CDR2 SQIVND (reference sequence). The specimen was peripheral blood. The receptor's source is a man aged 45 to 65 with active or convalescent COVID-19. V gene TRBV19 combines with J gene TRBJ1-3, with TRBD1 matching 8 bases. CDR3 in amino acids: CASSRTGPGNTIYF. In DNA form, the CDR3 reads TGTGCCAGTAGTCGGACAGGGCCTGGAAACACCATATATTTT.